This T cell receptor beta chain came from a study of blood T cells in healthy people across ages (dated by TCRdb to the mid-2010s). Regarding the research as a whole: In model experiments, template switching captured roughly one uniquely barcoded TCR beta cDNA molecule for every two T cells. To track age-related changes in TCR beta repertoire diversity, the study relied on deep sequencing normalized with unique cDNA molecular identifiers. Donors were grouped into four age groups: young (average 16 years), middle-aged (about 38), aged (around 60) and long-lived (just over 80). To avoid experimental bias, donors of different ages were randomly spread across the sequencing lanes. Two additional independent replicas of 1 million unique cDNA reads from the same blood draw were analyzed for two donors (one aged 18 to 30 and one aged 80 or older).

Donors were around 37 systemically healthy Caucasian individuals from Russia aged roughly 6 to 95 years. Around 9.8 milliliters of peripheral blood were collected from each donor into EDTA-treated Vacutainer tubes. Ficoll-Paque density-gradient centrifugation was used to isolate PBMCs, with at least 7 million obtained per sample. Trizol reagent was used to extract total RNA from the PBMCs, yielding at least 6 micrograms per sample. The percentages of naive CD45RAhigh/CD27high T cells were determined by flow cytometry on a PBMC aliquot from every donor. Spanning cysteine to phenylalanine, the CDR3 consists of 12 amino acids. Only CDR3 DNA remains: 36 bases, in frame from the first base. V and J lose 1 base and 5 bases, and a span of 7 bases separates them. The CDR1 and CDR2 encoded by the germline V gene (reference sequence) are DFQATT and SNEGSKA. The library was made by 5' RACE. The data were produced on an Illumina HiSeq 2500. A second about 6 to 11 cycle PCR used a sample-barcoded 5' primer and a J-beta primer mix. A template-switch 5' adaptor carrying 12 random nucleotides introduced a unique molecular identifier onto each TCR beta cDNA molecule. Each sample yielded at least 3 million CDR3-containing paired-end reads. First-strand cDNA synthesis was performed from all RNA using the Mint cDNA synthesis kit, with priming by a TRBC-specific oligonucleotide. Following uracil-DNA glycosylase treatment, a first 18-cycle PCR with universal primers M1SS and BC2_uni_R was performed on all cDNA. Turning to the authors' computational methods: For normalization, 1 million high-quality reads were randomly selected from each sample, with every read carrying a distinct molecular identifier. Reads with shared molecular identifiers were discarded instead of being binned into consensus sequences. CDR3 identification, clonotype clustering and error correction used MiTCR with a Q25 quality threshold and the strictest error-elimination algorithm. A nonparametric unseen species model with Euler transformation was used to estimate lower-bound total TCR beta diversity. The public reads were run again by TCRdb, first through fastp at Q25 and then through MiXCR, and only productive beta chains were kept. Entries are consolidated by CDR3 protein sequence, retaining the most common genes and DNA. TCRdb's processing, not the study's, gives the V and J calls here. For this sample there are some 900,000 distinct CDR3 sequences; 48% appear just once. Jointly, the top ten make up under 15% of the sample.

This clonotype was observed a few times. Its antigen has not been determined. Per-base qualities were not stored, and no clone one base away is much larger. Study-level results and caveats: Conclusive comparison of naive and antigen-experienced compartments was prevented by the profiling of bulk unsorted PBMCs. The percentage of naive T cells measured by flow cytometry correlated strongly with observed TCR beta diversity. Compared with the aged group, more naive CD4+ T cells, fewer expanded clones and increased TCR diversity were shown by the long-lived group, suggesting age selection. Estimates of total diversity from one million sequenced T cells were regarded as lower bounds and underestimates. Because the CMV infection status of the donors was unknown, age-related changes in expanded clonotypes may potentially have been confounded. As age increased, observed TCR beta diversity per million T cells dropped in a roughly linear way, and a significant reduction was already evident by age approximately 40.

The specimen sequenced was blood. The rearranged segments are TRBV20-1 and TRBJ2-3; the D segment cannot be called with confidence. The origin of this receptor is a man in his thirties or forties in good health. The sequenced DNA is TGCAGTGCTAGAGGGCCGGGAGATACGCAGTATTTT. Its product reads: CSARGPGDTQYF.